Below, one TCR beta chain is given with its context. Its antigen remains unknown. These data come from a study of cytotoxic CD8 clonotypes in ibrutinib-treated CLL. Study-level background: Sequencing produced an average of around 260,000 productive templates and under 100,000 productive rearrangements per sample.

Generated by immunoSEQ multiplex PCR, the TCRdb table keeps only in-frame clones and is missing some. The data hold approximately 15,000 clones, with roughly 69% observed a single time. The CDR3 sequence is 15 residues long. Looked up from germline, CDR1 is MNHEY and CDR2 is SVGAGI. Trimming pared 7 bases from V and 2 bases from J, leaving 15 bases between. As input for TCR beta libraries, around 2.1 micrograms of genomic DNA came from cryopreserved PBMCs. Study-wide results and limits: The clonality rise at ibrutinib response reflected private clonotype expansion. The study found clonality rose at ibrutinib response, then fell toward baseline at progression.

The rearrangement uses TRBV6-5 and TRBJ1-5; D might be TRBD1 (5 bases). The source of this sequence is a human donor with chronic lymphocytic leukemia. Sample: PBMCs, taken before ibrutinib treatment. DNA of the CDR3: TGTGCCAGCAACCCCGACAGACGGGGCAATCAGCCCCAGCATTTT. This gives the protein CASNPDRRGNQPQHF.